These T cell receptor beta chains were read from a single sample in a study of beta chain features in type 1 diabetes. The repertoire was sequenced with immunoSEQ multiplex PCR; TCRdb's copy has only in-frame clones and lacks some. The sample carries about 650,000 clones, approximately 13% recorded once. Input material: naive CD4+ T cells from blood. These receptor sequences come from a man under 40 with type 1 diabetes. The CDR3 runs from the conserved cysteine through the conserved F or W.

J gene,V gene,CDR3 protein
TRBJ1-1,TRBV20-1,CSGQGYTEAFF
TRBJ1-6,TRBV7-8,CASSPRREDSPLHF
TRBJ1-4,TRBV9,CASSAGVQKNEKLFF
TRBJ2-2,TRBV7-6,CASSFPTHGELFF
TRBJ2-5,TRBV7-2,CASSLSETQYF
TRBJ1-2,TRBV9,CASSADRLDGYTF
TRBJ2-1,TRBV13,CASSSGLGTYNEQFF
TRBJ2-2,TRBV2,CASSESRTENTGELFF
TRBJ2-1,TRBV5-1,CASTLGTSGPNEQFF
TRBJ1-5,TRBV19,CASSVRVTQPQHF
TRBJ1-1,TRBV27,CASSFSDRNTEAFF
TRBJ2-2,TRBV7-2,CASSVPGELFF
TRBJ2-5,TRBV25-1,CASSAAIQETQYF
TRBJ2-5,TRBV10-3,CAIGGGQETQYF
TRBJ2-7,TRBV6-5,CASSSPLQGSYEQYF
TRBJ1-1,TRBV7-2,CASRRPTGMNTEAFF
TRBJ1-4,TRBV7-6,CASSFGGTENEKLFF
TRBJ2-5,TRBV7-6,CASSLGQGSRLGTQYF
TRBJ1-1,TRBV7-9,CASSRDSSSEAFF
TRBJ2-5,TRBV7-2,CASSLALGAGETQYF
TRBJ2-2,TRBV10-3,CAITTGMNTGELFF
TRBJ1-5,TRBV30,CAWSEDSNQPQHF
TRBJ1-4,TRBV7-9,CASSLAGQPSEKLFF
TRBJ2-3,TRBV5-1,CASSPGQGTDTQYF